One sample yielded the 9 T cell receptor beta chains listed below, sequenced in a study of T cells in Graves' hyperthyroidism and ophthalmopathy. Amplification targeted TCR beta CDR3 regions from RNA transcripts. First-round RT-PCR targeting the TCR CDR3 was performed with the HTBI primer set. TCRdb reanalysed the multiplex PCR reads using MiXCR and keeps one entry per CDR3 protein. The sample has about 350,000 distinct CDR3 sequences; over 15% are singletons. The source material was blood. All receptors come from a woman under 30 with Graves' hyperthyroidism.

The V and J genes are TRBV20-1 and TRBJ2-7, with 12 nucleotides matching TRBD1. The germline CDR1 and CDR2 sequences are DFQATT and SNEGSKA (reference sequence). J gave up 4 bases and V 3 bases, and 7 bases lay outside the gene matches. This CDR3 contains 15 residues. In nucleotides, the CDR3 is TGCAGTGCTAGCCCACCGGGACAGGGGGCTTACGAGCAGTACTTC. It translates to CSASPPGQGAYEQYF.

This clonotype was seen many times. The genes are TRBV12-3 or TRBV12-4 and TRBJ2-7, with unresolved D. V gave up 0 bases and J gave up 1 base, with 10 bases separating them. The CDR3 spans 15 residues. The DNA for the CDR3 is TGTGCCAGCAGTTTAGCGCTGGCCGGTTCCTACGAGCAGTACTTC. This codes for CASSLALAGSYEQYF.

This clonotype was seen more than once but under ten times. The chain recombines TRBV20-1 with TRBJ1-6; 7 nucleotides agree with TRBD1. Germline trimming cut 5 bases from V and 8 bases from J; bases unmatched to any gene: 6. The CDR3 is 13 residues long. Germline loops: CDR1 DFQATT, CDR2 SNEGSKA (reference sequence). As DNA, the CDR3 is TGCAGTGCTTCGCCCAGGGGGGATTCACCCCTCCACTTT. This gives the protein CSASPRGDSPLHF.

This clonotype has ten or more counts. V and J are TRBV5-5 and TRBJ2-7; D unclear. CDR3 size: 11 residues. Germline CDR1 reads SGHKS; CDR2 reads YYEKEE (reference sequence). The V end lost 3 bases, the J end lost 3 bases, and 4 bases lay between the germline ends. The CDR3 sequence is CASSWDYEQYF. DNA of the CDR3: TGTGCCAGCAGCTGGGACTACGAGCAGTACTTC.

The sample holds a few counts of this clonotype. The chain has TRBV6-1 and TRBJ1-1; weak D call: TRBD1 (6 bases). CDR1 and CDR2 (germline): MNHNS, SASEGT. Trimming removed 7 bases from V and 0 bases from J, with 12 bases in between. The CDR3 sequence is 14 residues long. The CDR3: CASTTDRMNTEAFF. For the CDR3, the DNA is TGTGCCAGCACCACCGACAGGATGAACACTGAAGCTTTCTTT.

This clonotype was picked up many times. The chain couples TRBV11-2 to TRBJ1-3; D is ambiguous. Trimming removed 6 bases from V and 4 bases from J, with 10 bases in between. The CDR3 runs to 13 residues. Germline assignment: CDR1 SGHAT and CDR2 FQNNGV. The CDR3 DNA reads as TGTGCCAGCAGGCTAAGGCGGGGAAACACCATATATTTT. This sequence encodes CASRLRRGNTIYF.

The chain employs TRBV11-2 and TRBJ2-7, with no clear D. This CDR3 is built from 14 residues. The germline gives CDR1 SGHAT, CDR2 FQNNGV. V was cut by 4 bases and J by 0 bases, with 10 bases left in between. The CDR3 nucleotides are TGTGCCAGCAGCTCGGTTATGGGCTCCTACGAGCAGTACTTC. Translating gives CASSSVMGSYEQYF.

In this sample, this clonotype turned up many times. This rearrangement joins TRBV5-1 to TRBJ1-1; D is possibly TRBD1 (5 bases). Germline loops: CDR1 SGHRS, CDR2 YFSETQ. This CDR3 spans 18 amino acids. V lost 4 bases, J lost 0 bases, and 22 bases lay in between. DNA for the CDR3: TGCGCCAGCAGCCCTGGGGGGTCCCCCGGCAGTGTGAACACTGAAGCTTTCTTT. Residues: CASSPGGSPGSVNTEAFF.

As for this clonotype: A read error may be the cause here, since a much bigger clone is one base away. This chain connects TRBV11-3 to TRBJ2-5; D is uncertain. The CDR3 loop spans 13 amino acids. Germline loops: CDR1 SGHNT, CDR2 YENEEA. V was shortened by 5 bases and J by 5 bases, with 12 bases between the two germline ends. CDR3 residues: CASSHSVLETQYF. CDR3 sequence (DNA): TGTGCCAGCAGCCACAGTGTCTTGGAGACCCAGTACTTC.